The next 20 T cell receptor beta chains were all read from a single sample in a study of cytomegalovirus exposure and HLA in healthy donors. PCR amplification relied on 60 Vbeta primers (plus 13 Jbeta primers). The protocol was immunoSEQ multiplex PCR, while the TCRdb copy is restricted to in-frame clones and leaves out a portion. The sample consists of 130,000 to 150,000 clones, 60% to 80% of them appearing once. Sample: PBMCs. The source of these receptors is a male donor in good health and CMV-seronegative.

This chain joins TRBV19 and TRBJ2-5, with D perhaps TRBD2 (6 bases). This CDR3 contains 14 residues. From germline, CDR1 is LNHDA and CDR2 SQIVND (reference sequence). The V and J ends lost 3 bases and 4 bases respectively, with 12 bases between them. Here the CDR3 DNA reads TGTGCCAGTAGTATCGGGGGTGCGGGAGAGACCCAGTACTTC. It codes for CASSIGGAGETQYF.

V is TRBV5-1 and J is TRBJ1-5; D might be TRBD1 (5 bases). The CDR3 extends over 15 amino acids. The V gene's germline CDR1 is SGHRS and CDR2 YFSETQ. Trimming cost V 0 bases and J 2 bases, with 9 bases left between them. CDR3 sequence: CASSLEGAGNQPQHF. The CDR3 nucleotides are TGCGCCAGCAGCTTGGAAGGGGCCGGCAATCAGCCCCAGCATTTT.

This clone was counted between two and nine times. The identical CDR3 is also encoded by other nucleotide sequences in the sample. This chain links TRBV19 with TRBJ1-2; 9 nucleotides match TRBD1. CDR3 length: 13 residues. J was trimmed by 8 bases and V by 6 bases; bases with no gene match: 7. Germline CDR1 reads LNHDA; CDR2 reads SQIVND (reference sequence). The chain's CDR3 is CASSPDRGYGYTF. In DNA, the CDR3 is TGTGCCAGTAGCCCGGACAGGGGCTACGGCTACACCTTC.

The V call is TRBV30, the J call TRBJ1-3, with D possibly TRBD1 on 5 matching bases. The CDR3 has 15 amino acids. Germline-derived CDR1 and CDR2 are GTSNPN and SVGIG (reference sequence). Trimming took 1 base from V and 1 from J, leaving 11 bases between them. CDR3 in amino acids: CAWSGAHRSGNTIYF. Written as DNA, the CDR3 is TGTGCCTGGAGTGGGGCGCACAGGTCTGGAAACACCATATATTTT. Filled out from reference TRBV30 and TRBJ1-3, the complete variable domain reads SQTIHQWPATLVQPVGSPLSLECTVEGTSNPNLYWYRQAAGRGLQLLFYSVGIGQISSEVPQNLSASRPQDRQFILSSKKLLLSDSGFYLCAWSGAHRSGNTIYFGEGSWLTVV.

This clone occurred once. Here the CDR3 DNA reads TGCAGCGTTGAGGGGGGGAGCACAGATACGCAGTATTTT. Its protein product is CSVEGGSTDTQYF. The chain combines TRBV29-1 with TRBJ2-3, with 7 bases that match TRBD2. Germline V gene lookup returns CDR1 SQVTM and CDR2 ANQGSEA. J gave up 0 bases and V 3 bases, and 0 bases lay outside the gene matches. The CDR3 loop spans 13 amino acids.

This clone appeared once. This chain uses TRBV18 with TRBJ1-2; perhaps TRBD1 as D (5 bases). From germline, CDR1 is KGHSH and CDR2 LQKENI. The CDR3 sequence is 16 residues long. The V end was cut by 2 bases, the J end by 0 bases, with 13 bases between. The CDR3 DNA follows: TGTGCCAGCTCACCAGAGCAAGCAGGGTCTAACTATGGCTACACCTTC. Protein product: CASSPEQAGSNYGYTF.

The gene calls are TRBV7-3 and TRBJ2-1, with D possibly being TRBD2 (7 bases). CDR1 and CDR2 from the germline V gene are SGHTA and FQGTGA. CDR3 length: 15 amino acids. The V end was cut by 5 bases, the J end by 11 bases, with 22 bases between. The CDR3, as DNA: TGTGCCAGCAGCCTAGGGGGGGACTACTCATCAAAGCAGTTCTTC. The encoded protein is CASSLGGDYSSKQFF.

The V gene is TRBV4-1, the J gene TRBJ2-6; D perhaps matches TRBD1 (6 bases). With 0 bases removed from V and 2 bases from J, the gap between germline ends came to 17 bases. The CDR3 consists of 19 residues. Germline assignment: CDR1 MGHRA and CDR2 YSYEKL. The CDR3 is CASSQDTQVRGTGANVLTF. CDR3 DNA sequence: TGCGCCAGCAGCCAAGATACTCAGGTCAGGGGAACTGGGGCCAACGTCCTGACTTTC.

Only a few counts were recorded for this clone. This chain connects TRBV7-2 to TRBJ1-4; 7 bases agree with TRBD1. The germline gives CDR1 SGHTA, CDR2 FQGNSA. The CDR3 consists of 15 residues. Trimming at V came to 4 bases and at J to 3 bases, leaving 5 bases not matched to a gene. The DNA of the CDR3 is TGTGCCAGCAGCTGGGGGGACAGATCTAATGAAAAACTGTTTTTT. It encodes CASSWGDRSNEKLFF.

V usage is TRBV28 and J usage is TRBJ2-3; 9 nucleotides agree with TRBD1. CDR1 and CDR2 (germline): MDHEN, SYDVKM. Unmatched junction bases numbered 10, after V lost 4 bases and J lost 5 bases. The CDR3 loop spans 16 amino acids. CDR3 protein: CASSSERTGVVDTQYF. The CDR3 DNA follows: TGTGCCAGCAGTTCCGAGAGGACAGGGGTTGTAGATACGCAGTATTTT.

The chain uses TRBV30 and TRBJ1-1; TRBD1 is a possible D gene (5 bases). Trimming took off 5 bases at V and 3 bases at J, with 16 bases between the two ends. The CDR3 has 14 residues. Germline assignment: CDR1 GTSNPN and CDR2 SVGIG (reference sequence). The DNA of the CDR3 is TGTGCCTGGGACCGGCGGGGGGGGGACACTGAAGCTTTCTTT. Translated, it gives CAWDRRGGDTEAFF.

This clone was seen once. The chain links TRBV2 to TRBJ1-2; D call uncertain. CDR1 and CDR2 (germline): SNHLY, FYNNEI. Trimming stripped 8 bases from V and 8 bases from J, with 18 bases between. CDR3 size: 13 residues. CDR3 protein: CASREPPGQGYTF. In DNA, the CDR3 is TGTGCCAGCCGAGAGCCCCCAGGTCAAGGCTACACCTTC.

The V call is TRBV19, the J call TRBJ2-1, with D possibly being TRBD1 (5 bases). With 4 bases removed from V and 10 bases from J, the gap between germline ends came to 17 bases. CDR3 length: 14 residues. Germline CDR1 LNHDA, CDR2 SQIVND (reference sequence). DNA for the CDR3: TGTGCCAGTAGTAGGATCGATGGGGCTGGGGAGCAGTTCTTC. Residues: CASSRIDGAGEQFF.

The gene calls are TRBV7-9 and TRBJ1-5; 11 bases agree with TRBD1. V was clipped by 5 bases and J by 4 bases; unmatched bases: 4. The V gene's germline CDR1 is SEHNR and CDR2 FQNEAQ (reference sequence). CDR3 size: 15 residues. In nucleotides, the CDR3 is TGTGCCAGCAGCCCGGGGACAGGGGGTAATCAGCCCCAGCATTTT. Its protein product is CASSPGTGGNQPQHF.

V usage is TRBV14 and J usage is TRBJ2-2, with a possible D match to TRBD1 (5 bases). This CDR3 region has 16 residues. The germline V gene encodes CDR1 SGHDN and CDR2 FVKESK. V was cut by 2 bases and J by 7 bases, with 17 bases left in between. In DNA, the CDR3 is TGTGCCAGCAGCCAAAATGACCCAGGGTTAGGCGGGGAGCTGTTTTTT. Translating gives CASSQNDPGLGGELFF.

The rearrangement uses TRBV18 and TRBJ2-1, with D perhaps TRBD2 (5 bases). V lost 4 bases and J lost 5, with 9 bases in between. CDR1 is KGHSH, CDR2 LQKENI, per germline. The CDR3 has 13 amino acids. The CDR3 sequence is CASSQGRDNEQFF. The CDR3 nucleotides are TGTGCCAGCTCACAAGGGAGAGACAATGAGCAGTTCTTC.

The DNA for the CDR3 is TGTGCCAGTAGCATTAGCGGGACCCAGGATACGCAGTATTTT. The encoded protein is CASSISGTQDTQYF. This chain links TRBV19 with TRBJ2-3; the match to TRBD2 covers 8 bases. This CDR3 contains 14 residues. The germline gives CDR1 LNHDA, CDR2 SQIVND (reference sequence). V shed 6 bases and J 6 bases; nucleotides not matched to a gene: 8.

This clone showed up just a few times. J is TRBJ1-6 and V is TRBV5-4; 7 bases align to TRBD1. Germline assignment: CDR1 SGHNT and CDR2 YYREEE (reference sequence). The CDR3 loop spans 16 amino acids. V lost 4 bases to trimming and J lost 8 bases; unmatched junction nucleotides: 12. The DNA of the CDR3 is TGTGCCAGCAGCGATTGGAGAGGGGGCACGGATTCACCCCTCCACTTT. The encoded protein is CASSDWRGGTDSPLHF.

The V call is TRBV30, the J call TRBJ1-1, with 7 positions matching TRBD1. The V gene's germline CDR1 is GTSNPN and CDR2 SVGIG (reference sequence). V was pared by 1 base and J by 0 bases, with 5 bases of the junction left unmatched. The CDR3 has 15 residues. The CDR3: CAWSGYRGVNTEAFF. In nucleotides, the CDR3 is TGTGCCTGGAGTGGATACAGGGGCGTGAACACTGAAGCTTTCTTT.

The chain's CDR3 is CSAEGTSVQLTSSTDTQYF. CDR3 DNA sequence: TGCAGCGCCGAGGGGACTAGCGTACAACTAACTTCTAGCACAGATACGCAGTATTTT. The chain combines TRBV29-1 with TRBJ2-3, with 10 bases matching TRBD2. The CDR3 length is 19 residues. The V gene's germline CDR1 is SQVTM and CDR2 ANQGSEA. The ends lost 7 bases at V and 0 bases at J; junction bases unmatched: 19.